These 6 T cell receptor beta chains were all obtained from the same sample, sequenced in a study of blood T cell repertoires in COVID-19. Some clones are missing from TCRdb's copy, which holds only in-frame ones; the method was immunoSEQ multiplex PCR. The profile shows 200,000 to 250,000 clones, around 86% of them singletons. What was sequenced was peripheral blood. These receptors all come from a man aged 45-60 years with acute or convalescent COVID-19.

This rearrangement joins TRBV6-1 to TRBJ1-1, with no clear D. In germline, CDR1 is MNHNS, CDR2 SASEGT. The V end lost 7 bases, the J end lost 2 bases, and 14 bases lay between the germline ends. This CDR3 has 14 amino acids. CDR3 region: CASTNLASNTEAFF. The CDR3 DNA reads as TGTGCCAGCACCAATTTAGCCTCCAACACTGAAGCTTTCTTT.

The rearrangement joins TRBV10-2 to TRBJ1-1; D gene ambiguous. There are 13 residues in the CDR3. The V gene's germline CDR1 is WSHSY and CDR2 SAAADI. V lost 8 bases and J lost 3, with 13 bases in between. The CDR3 DNA sequence: TGCGCCAGCCGCAAAACGGGAGACACTGAAGCTTTCTTT. It encodes CASRKTGDTEAFF.

The chain joins TRBV15 to TRBJ1-3; no reliable D call. This CDR3 has 15 residues. Germline V gene sequence: CDR1 LNHNV, CDR2 YYDKDF (reference sequence). Trimming took 0 bases from V and 8 from J, leaving 14 bases between them. The CDR3 sequence: CATSRDGEIGDTIYF. CDR3 sequence (DNA): TGTGCCACCAGCAGAGATGGGGAAATCGGGGACACCATATATTTT.

V gene TRBV10-3 combines with J gene TRBJ2-2, with 8 bases matching TRBD1. The V segment lost 5 bases and the J segment 5 bases; nucleotides outside the gene matches: 13. Germline V gene data show CDR1 as ENHRY and CDR2 as SYGVKD. This CDR3 contains 17 residues. The CDR3 loop is CAISTGTGVPQTGELFF. The CDR3 DNA is TGTGCCATCAGTACCGGGACAGGCGTTCCCCAGACCGGGGAGCTGTTTTTT.

The J gene is TRBJ1-4, the V gene TRBV11-2, with D uncertain. CDR1 is SGHAT, CDR2 FQNNGV, per germline. The CDR3 extends over 17 amino acids. Trimming removed 5 bases at V and 5 bases at J, with 21 bases between. The CDR3 DNA reads TGTGCCAGCAGCCCCCAAGGGAGAGGACTATCGAATGAAAAACTGTTTTTT. Translating gives CASSPQGRGLSNEKLFF.

This chain uses TRBV7-9 with TRBJ2-7; the D gene is possibly TRBD2 (5 bases). V lost 4 bases and J 3 bases, leaving 22 bases between the germline ends. Germline V gene data show CDR1 as SEHNR and CDR2 as FQNEAQ (reference sequence). CDR3 size: 17 residues. CDR3 sequence: CASSSTRILGTFYEQYF. CDR3 DNA sequence: TGTGCCAGCAGCTCAACACGAATACTAGGCACCTTCTACGAGCAGTACTTC.